Listed below are T cell receptor beta chains from one sample, sequenced in a study of neurological immune-mediated disorders. TCRdb re-called the 5' RACE reads through MiXCR, storing one row per CDR3 protein. The sample consists of some 46,000 distinct CDR3 sequences, 4% to 5.5% of them appearing once. The sequenced sample consisted of PBMCs. Source of these receptors: a woman aged 55-69 years with multiple sclerosis. Both conserved end residues are part of each CDR3. D genes are given only for firm matches. Not all rows give a size; the values are once, few, many and, for expanded clones, a class.

TRBJ1-4 TRBV12-3/TRBV12-4 12 many - TGTGCCAGCAGTTCGGTTAATGAAAAACTGTTTTTT CASSSVNEKLFF
TRBJ1-1 TRBV9 15 many TRBD1 TGTGCCAGCAGCCGACAGGGAACACCGACGTGGGAAGCTTTCTTT CASSRQGTPTWEAFF
TRBJ2-7 TRBV20-1 12 many TRBD1 TGCAGTGCTACGGACAGGGGCTACGAGCAGTACTTC CSATDRGYEQYF
TRBJ2-3 TRBV7-2 13 - - TGTGCCAGCAGCTGGGGACTCAAATCCACGCAGTATTTT CASSWGLKSTQYF
TRBJ2-1 TRBV12-3/TRBV12-4 13 few - TGTGCCAGCAGTTTAAGGGGACGGAATGAGCAGTTCTTC CASSLRGRNEQFF
TRBJ1-1 TRBV25-1 13 many - TGTGCCAGCAGTGAATTGGGGCACACTGAAGCTTTCTTT CASSELGHTEAFF
TRBJ2-1 TRBV5-5 14 medium-sized TRBD2 TGTGCCAGCAGCCGGGGACTAGCGGGGCCCGAGCAGTTCTTC CASSRGLAGPEQFF
TRBJ2-7 TRBV6-5 14 many - TGTGCCAGCAGCCTAACTAGGTCCTCCTACGAGCAGTACTTC CASSLTRSSYEQYF
TRBJ2-3 TRBV4-3 15 many TRBD1 TGCGCCAGCAGCCAACAGAGACAGGGGACAGATACGCAGTATTTT CASSQQRQGTDTQYF
TRBJ2-7 TRBV6-6 15 many TRBD1 TGTGCCAGCAGCTTCGCATCAGGGGGCAAGAGCGAGCAGTACTTC CASSFASGGKSEQYF
TRBJ2-1 TRBV27 15 - - TGTGCCAGCAGTTTGATGGAGGGGCTAGCCGTAGGGCAGTTCTTC CASSLMEGLAVGQFF
TRBJ2-6 TRBV29-1 13 many - TGCAGCGTGCCGGGGGCTGGGGCCAACGTCCTGACTTTC CSVPGAGANVLTF
TRBJ2-1 TRBV5-1 16 few TRBD2 TGCGCCAGCAGCTTGGGGCCAGCGGGAGGTTACAATGAGCAGTTCTTC CASSLGPAGGYNEQFF
TRBJ2-1 TRBV3-1 14 few TRBD2 TGTGCCAGCAGGGGGGGGGAGTCCGGCGATGAGCAGTTCTTC CASRGGESGDEQFF
TRBJ2-7 TRBV28 12 many - TGTGCCAGCAGTTTATCAAGGGTCGAGCAGTACTTC CASSLSRVEQYF
TRBJ1-4 TRBV5-1 14 few - TGCGCCAGCAGCCCAGAGTTTGGGGATGAAAAACTGTTTTTT CASSPEFGDEKLFF
TRBJ2-3 TRBV20-1 14 - TRBD2 TGCAGTGCTGAGGCGGGGGGCGCGACAGATACGCAGTATTTT CSAEAGGATDTQYF
TRBJ2-7 TRBV5-6 16 - - TGTGCCAGCAGCTTGGTGCGCCGGGGGTCCGCCTACGAGCAGTACTTC CASSLVRRGSAYEQYF
TRBJ1-1 TRBV27 15 - - TGTGCCAGCAGTTTATCGGGGGAGTCGAACTTTGAAGCTTTCTTT CASSLSGESNFEAFF
TRBJ2-1 TRBV12-3/TRBV12-4 13 many - TGTGCCAGCAGTTTAGGGGTAGAGCATGAGCAGTTCTTC CASSLGVEHEQFF
TRBJ2-1 TRBV15 13 many - TGTGCCACCAGCTGGTCCCCGAGCAATGAGCAGTTCTTC CATSWSPSNEQFF
TRBJ2-2 TRBV7-9 14 - - TGTGCCAGCAGCTTAGAAGTAATCTCCGGGGAGCTGTTTTTT CASSLEVISGELFF
TRBJ1-1 TRBV4-3 12 many - TGCGCCAGCAGCGCAGGGAGTACGGAAGCTTTCTTT CASSAGSTEAFF
TRBJ2-7 TRBV20-1 12 many - TGCAGTGCCGGAAAATCCTCCTACGAGCAGTACTTC CSAGKSSYEQYF
TRBJ1-1 TRBV20-1 15 few - TGCAGTGCTAGGGCCTCCTTGGATGGGGCCACTGAAGCTTTCTTT CSARASLDGATEAFF
TRBJ2-7 TRBV6-2/TRBV6-3 14 many - TGTGCCAGCAGTTTAACCGGGAACTCCTACGAGCAGTACTTC CASSLTGNSYEQYF
TRBJ2-3 TRBV20-1 13 - TRBD2 TGCAGTGGAGCTAGCGGGGGCTCAGATACGCAGTATTTT CSGASGGSDTQYF
TRBJ2-3 TRBV10-3 15 - TRBD2 TGTGCCATCAGCAGAGAGCGGGAGGGCACAGATACGCAGTATTTT CAISREREGTDTQYF
TRBJ1-1 TRBV6-5 14 many - TGTGCCAGCAGTCCCGGCAGTGGGACCACTGAAGCTTTCTTT CASSPGSGTTEAFF
TRBJ2-1 TRBV20-1 15 many TRBD2 TGCAGTGCTGCGGCTAGCGGGAGGTCGGGGAATGAGCAGTTCTTC CSAAASGRSGNEQFF
TRBJ2-4 TRBV7-8 15 many - TGTGCCACGGACGGAGGGAATCTAGCCAAAAACATTCAGTACTTC CATDGGNLAKNIQYF
TRBJ1-3 TRBV20-1 14 many TRBD1 TGCAGTGCTCCCGACAGGGGACTTGGAAACACCATATATTTT CSAPDRGLGNTIYF
TRBJ2-1 TRBV11-2 16 many TRBD2 TGTGCCAGCAGCTTAGGGCTAGCGGGGGGGCTCAATGAGCAGTTCTTC CASSLGLAGGLNEQFF